This TCR beta chain was sequenced in a study of cytomegalovirus exposure and HLA in healthy donors. A word on this clone: Its cognate antigen is unknown.

The study's findings and limits: There were some public TCRs occurring in many donors, but most TCR sequences were rare. TCR beta chain V- and J-gene trimming was linked, in a later analysis, to a missense variant in DCLRE1C. It was assumed in the presence/absence analyses that sequencing depth was roughly uniform across donors.

The CDR3 runs 14 residues. Losses at the gene ends were 5 bases for V and 5 bases for J; bases not matched to a gene: 8. Looked up from germline, CDR1 is MNHEY and CDR2 is SVGAGI. The PCR contained 60 Vbeta and 13 Jbeta primers. Original analysis: Among the unique TCR beta chains that a later analysis counted, about 81 million in all, 9.5 million to 12 million were shared. The assay was immunoSEQ multiplex PCR, and TCRdb's table has in-frame clones only and misses some. The DNA gave D and trimming, while V, J and clone size come from that table. The sample holds 120,000 to 150,000 clones, approximately 79% seen once.

Material for sequencing was PBMCs. This clonotype was obtained from a woman aged 25 to 45 in good health and CMV-seronegative. This chain links TRBV6-5 with TRBJ2-5, with 7 positions matching TRBD2. The CDR3 DNA reads TGTGCCAGCAGTGCACTGACTAGCTCGGAGACCCAGTACTTC. This translates into CASSALTSSETQYF.